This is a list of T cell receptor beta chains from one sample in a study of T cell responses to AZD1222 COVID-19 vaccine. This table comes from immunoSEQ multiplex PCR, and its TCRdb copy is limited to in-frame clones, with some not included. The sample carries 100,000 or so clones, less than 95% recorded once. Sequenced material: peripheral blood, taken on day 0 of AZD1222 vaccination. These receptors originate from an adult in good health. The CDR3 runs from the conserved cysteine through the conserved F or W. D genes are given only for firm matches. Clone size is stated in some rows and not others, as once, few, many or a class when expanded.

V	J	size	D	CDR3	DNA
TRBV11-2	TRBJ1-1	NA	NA	CASSFGRNTEAFF	TGTGCCAGCAGCTTTGGTAGGAACACTGAAGCTTTCTTT
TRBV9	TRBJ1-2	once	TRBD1	CASSLTGGYGYTF	TGTGCCAGCAGTCTGACAGGGGGCTATGGCTACACCTTC
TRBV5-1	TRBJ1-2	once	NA	CASSLRGGSYGYTF	TGCGCCAGCAGCTTGCGAGGTGGGTCCTATGGCTACACCTTC
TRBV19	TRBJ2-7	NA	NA	CASSAPAGVDEQYF	TGTGCCAGTAGTGCGCCCGCAGGGGTCGACGAGCAGTACTTC
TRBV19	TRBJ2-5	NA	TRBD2	CASRRLAGNGETQYF	TGTGCCAGTAGGAGACTAGCGGGGAACGGAGAGACCCAGTACTTC
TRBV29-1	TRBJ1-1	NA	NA	CSVEEGGEAFF	TGCAGCGTTGAGGAGGGTGGGGAAGCTTTCTTT
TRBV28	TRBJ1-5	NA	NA	CASSLFLSQPQHF	TGTGCCAGCAGTCTCTTCTTATCTCAGCCCCAGCATTTT
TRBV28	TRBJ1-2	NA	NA	CASSSPGVGDVGTF	TGTGCCAGCAGTTCCCCCGGGGTGGGGGATGTTGGCACCTTC
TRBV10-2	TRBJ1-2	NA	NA	CASTTGNYGYTF	TGCGCCAGCACGACAGGCAACTATGGCTACACCTTC
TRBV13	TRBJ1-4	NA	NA	CASSLHRKSGEKLFF	TGTGCCAGCAGCTTACACCGAAAGTCGGGAGAAAAACTGTTTTTT
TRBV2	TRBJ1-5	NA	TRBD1	CASSEYLQGKGGPQHF	TGTGCCAGCAGTGAATATTTACAGGGGAAAGGTGGGCCCCAGCATTTT
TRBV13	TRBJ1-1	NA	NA	CASRSMGGHTEAFF	TGTGCCAGCAGGTCTATGGGGGGACACACTGAAGCTTTCTTT
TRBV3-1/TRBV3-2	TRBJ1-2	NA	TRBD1	CASSQEWGTGDGYTF	TGTGCCAGCAGCCAAGAGTGGGGGACAGGGGACGGCTACACCTTC
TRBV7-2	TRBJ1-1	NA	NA	CASSLGGRDTEAFF	TGTGCCAGCAGCTTGGGGGGGAGGGACACTGAAGCTTTCTTT
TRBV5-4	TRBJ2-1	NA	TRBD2	CASSLERGDSGNEQFF	TGTGCCAGCAGCTTGGAGCGGGGGGATAGTGGAAATGAGCAGTTCTTC
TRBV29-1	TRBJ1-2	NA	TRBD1	CSVRQGDGYTF	TGCAGCGTCAGACAGGGGGATGGCTACACCTTC
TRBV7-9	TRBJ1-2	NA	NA	CASSSRDLPLHGYTF	TGTGCCAGCAGTTCCCGGGACCTCCCGTTGCATGGCTACACCTTC
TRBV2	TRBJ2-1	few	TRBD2	CASRASGGPYYNEQFF	TGTGCCAGCAGGGCTAGCGGGGGCCCCTACTACAATGAGCAGTTCTTC
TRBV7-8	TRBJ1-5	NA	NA	CASSLALQGRQPQHF	TGTGCCAGCAGCTTAGCGCTACAGGGACGACAGCCCCAGCATTTT
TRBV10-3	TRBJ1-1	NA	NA	CAISPSPVQNTEAFF	TGTGCCATCAGTCCGAGCCCGGTCCAGAACACTGAAGCTTTCTTT
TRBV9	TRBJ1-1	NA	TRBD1	CASSASLPGQGTEAFF	TGTGCCAGCAGCGCGTCCTTGCCGGGACAGGGGACTGAAGCTTTCTTT
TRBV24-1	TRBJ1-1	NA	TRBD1	CATSTGGPAGEAFF	TGTGCCACCAGTACAGGGGGCCCAGCCGGAGAAGCTTTCTTT
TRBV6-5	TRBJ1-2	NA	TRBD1	CASSQTGGRYGYTF	TGTGCCAGCAGTCAAACAGGGGGCCGGTATGGCTACACCTTC
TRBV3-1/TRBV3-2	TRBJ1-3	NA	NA	CASSQLGSGNTIYF	TGTGCCAGCAGCCAGTTGGGTTCTGGAAACACCATATATTTT
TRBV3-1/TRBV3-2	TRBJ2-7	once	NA	CASSRSWDSAGEQYF	TGTGCCAGCAGTCGTTCCTGGGACTCAGCGGGCGAGCAGTACTTC
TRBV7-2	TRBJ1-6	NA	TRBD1	CASSSKTGVGGSPLHF	TGTGCCAGCAGCTCAAAGACAGGGGTGGGAGGTTCACCCCTCCACTTT
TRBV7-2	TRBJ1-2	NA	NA	CASSTTDLSGYTF	TGTGCCAGCAGCACAACAGATTTATCTGGCTACACCTTC
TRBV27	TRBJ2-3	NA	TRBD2	CASRRLAGGLTDTQYF	TGTGCCAGCAGAAGACTAGCGGGGGGACTAACAGATACGCAGTATTTT
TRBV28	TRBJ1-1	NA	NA	CASSLKENTEAFF	TGTGCCAGCAGTTTAAAAGAGAACACTGAAGCTTTCTTT
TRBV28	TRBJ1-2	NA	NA	CATQTGPSTYYGYTF	TGTGCCACCCAGACAGGCCCCTCTACGTACTATGGCTACACCTTC
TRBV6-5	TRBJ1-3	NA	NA	CASSPGRNTIYF	TGTGCCAGCAGCCCCGGACGGAACACCATATATTTT
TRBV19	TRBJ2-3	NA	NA	CASSIGGITDTQYF	TGTGCCAGTAGTATTGGCGGGATCACAGATACGCAGTATTTT
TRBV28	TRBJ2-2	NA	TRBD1	CASSPTEIQGLFAGELFF	TGTGCCAGCAGTCCGACCGAGATACAGGGGTTGTTCGCCGGGGAGCTGTTTTTT
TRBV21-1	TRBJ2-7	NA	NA	CASSKGSEGWRLYEQYF	TGTGCCAGCAGCAAAGGTAGTGAGGGGTGGAGACTCTACGAGCAGTACTTC
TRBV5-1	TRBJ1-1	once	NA	CASSLAGRSMNTEAFF	TGCGCCAGCAGCTTGGCCGGCAGGTCCATGAACACTGAAGCTTTCTTT
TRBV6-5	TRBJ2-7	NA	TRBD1	CASSYSTGVYEQYF	TGTGCCAGCAGTTACTCGACAGGGGTCTACGAGCAGTACTTC
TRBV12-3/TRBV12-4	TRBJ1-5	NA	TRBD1	CASSGQGWQPQHF	TGTGCCAGCAGCGGACAGGGCTGGCAGCCCCAGCATTTT
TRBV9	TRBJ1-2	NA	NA	CASRRAEGYGYTF	TGTGCCAGCAGGAGGGCTGAGGGCTATGGCTACACCTTC
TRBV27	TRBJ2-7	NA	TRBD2	CASSLKASGDEQYF	TGTGCCAGCAGTTTAAAGGCTAGCGGGGACGAGCAGTACTTC
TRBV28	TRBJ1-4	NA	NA	CASRLRGAEKLFF	TGTGCCAGCAGGTTGAGGGGAGCCGAAAAACTGTTTTTT
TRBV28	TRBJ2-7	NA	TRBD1	CASRTGGHYEQYF	TGTGCCAGCAGGACAGGGGGCCACTACGAGCAGTACTTC